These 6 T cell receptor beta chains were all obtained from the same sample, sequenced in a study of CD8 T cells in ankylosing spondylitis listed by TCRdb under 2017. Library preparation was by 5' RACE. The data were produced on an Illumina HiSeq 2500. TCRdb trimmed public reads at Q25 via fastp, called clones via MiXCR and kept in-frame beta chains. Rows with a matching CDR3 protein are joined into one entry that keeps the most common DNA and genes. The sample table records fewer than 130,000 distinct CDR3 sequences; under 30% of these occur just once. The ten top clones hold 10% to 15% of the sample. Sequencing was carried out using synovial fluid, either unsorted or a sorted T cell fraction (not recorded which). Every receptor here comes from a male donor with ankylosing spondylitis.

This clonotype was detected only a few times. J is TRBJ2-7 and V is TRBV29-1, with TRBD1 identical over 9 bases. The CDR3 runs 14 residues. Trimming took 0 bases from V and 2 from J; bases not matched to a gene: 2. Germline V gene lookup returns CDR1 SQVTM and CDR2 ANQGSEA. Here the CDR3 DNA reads TGCAGCGTTGAAGAGGGACAGGGCCCCTACGAGCAGTACTTC. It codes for CSVEEGQGPYEQYF.

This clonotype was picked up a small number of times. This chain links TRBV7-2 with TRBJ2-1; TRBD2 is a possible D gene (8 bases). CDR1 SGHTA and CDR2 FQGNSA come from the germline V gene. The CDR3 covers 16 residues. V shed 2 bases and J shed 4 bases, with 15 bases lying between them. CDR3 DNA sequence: TGTGCCAGCAGCTTAAGGGGGCTAGCGGGTTACAATGAGCAGTTCTTC. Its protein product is CASSLRGLAGYNEQFF. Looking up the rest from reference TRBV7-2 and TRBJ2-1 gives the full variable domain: GAGVSQSPSNKVTEKGKDVELRCDPISGHTALYWYRQSLGQGLEFLIYFQGNSAPDKSGLPSDRFSAERTGGSVSTLTIQRTQQEDSAVYLCASSLRGLAGYNEQFFGPGTRLTVL.

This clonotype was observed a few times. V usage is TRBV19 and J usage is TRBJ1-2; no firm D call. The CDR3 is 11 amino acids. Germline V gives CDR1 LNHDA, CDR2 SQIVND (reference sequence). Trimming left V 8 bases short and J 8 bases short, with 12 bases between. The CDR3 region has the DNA TGTGCCAGTTCTTCCGGAATGGGCTACACCTTC. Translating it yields CASSSGMGYTF.

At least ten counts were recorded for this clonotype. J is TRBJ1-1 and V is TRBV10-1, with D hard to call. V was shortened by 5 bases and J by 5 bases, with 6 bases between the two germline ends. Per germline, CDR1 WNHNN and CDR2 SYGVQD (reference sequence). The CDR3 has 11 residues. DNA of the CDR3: TGCGCCAGCAGTCGAGGGACTGAAGCTTTCTTT. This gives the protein CASSRGTEAFF.

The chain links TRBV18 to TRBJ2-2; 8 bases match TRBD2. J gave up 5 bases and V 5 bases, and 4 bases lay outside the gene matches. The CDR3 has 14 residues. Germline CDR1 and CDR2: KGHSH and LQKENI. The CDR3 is CASSATSETGELFF. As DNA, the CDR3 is TGTGCCAGCTCAGCGACTAGCGAAACCGGGGAGCTGTTTTTT.

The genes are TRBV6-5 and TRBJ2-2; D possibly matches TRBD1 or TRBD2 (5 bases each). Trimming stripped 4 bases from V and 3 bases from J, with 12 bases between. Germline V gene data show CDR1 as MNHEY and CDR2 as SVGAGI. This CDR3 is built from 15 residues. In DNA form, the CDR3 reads TGTGCCAGCAGTTCCCGGGACCCTTACACCGGGGAGCTGTTTTTT. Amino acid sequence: CASSSRDPYTGELFF.